The 21 T cell receptor beta chains in this list originate from one sample, sequenced in a study of cytomegalovirus exposure and HLA in healthy donors. PCR amplification relied on 60 Vbeta primers (plus 13 Jbeta primers). Measured with immunoSEQ multiplex PCR; TCRdb has only the in-frame clones, and not every one. The sample lists 65,000 to 75,000 clones, 65% to 70% occurring once. The sequenced sample consisted of PBMCs. The receptors were sampled from a woman under 40 in good health and CMV-seronegative.

The rearrangement joins TRBV5-4 to TRBJ1-5, with TRBD1 as a possible D gene (5 bases). The CDR3 totals 18 residues. Germline V CDR1 and CDR2: SGHNT, YYREEE (reference sequence). V gave up 8 bases and J gave up 0 bases, with 24 bases separating them. The CDR3 region is CARSPRGGAGYSNQPQHF. In DNA form, the CDR3 reads TGTGCCAGAAGCCCCCGAGGTGGGGCAGGGTATAGCAATCAGCCCCAGCATTTT.

This rearrangement joins TRBV6-5 to TRBJ2-1, with 8 bases that match TRBD2. This CDR3 region has 16 residues. Germline assignment: CDR1 MNHEY and CDR2 SVGAGI. V dropped 4 bases and J dropped 9; count of bases not matched to a gene: 14. In DNA, the CDR3 is TGTGCCAGCAGTTTAGTCGGGGGGGGCCGGTTAAGTGAGCAGTTCTTC. It yields the protein CASSLVGGGRLSEQFF.

The rearrangement links TRBV19 to TRBJ2-3, with 7 bases lining up with TRBD1. Germline assignment: CDR1 LNHDA and CDR2 SQIVND (reference sequence). The CDR3 is 16 amino acids. V shed 4 bases, J shed 4 bases, and the junction held 11 bases outside the gene matches. CDR3 DNA sequence: TGTGCCAGTAGTACCGGGAAGGGGGCACTGGCAGATACGCAGTATTTT. This encodes CASSTGKGALADTQYF.

V usage is TRBV6-5 and J usage is TRBJ2-5; tentative D call: TRBD2 (6 bases). This CDR3 comprises 13 residues. Trimming shortened V by 2 bases and J by 9 bases, and 13 bases separated the two germline ends. Germline V gene data show CDR1 as MNHEY and CDR2 as SVGAGI. CDR3 nucleotides: TGTGCCAGCAGTTACAGTGGGGAGGAATCCCAGTACTTC. The encoded protein is CASSYSGEESQYF.

The CDR3 nucleotides read TGCGCCAGCAGCCAGCTGGACAGTACTGGCTACGAGCAGTACTTC. This translates into CASSQLDSTGYEQYF. The V and J genes are TRBV4-1 and TRBJ2-7; a weak D match, TRBD1 (6 bases). Germline loops: CDR1 MGHRA, CDR2 YSYEKL. The CDR3 totals 15 residues. V was cut by 3 bases and J by 3 bases, with 15 bases left in between.

This clone was seen only once. The chain joins TRBV2 to TRBJ2-3; D call uncertain. V was clipped by 3 bases and J by 0 bases, with 10 bases between them. The germline gives CDR1 SNHLY, CDR2 FYNNEI. The CDR3 length is 15 residues. The CDR3 DNA follows: TGTGCCAGCAGTGAGTTGTCTAGTAGCACAGATACGCAGTATTTT. Translated: CASSELSSSTDTQYF.

The chain recombines TRBV7-2 with TRBJ2-7; D is ambiguous. V was cut by 3 bases and J by 5 bases, with 11 bases left in between. The CDR3 extends over 13 amino acids. Germline values: CDR1 SGHTA, CDR2 FQGNSA. CDR3 residues: CASSFGGRDEQYF. DNA of the CDR3: TGTGCCAGCAGCTTCGGTGGGCGCGACGAGCAGTACTTC.

This chain links TRBV9 with TRBJ2-3, with a possible D match to TRBD1 (6 bases). The germline CDR1 and CDR2 sequences are SGDLS and YYNGEE. The CDR3 runs 15 residues. V gave up 2 bases and J gave up 2 bases, with 12 bases separating them. Here the CDR3 DNA reads TGTGCCAGCAGCGTCCGAGGACAGCACACAGATACGCAGTATTTT. As protein: CASSVRGQHTDTQYF.

The chain uses TRBV28 and TRBJ2-7; 7 positions match TRBD2. The ends lost 5 bases at V and 2 bases at J; junction bases unmatched: 9. Germline V CDR1 and CDR2: MDHEN, SYDVKM. This CDR3 contains 15 residues. The CDR3 DNA is TGTGCCAGCAGTGGAACGTGGGGGGGGGCCTACGAGCAGTACTTC. Its protein is CASSGTWGGAYEQYF.

The chain carries TRBV6-6 and TRBJ2-7; possibly TRBD1 for D (6 bases). The CDR3 has 13 amino acids. Trimming removed 6 bases at V and 2 bases at J, with 11 bases between. Germline CDR1 is MNHNY and CDR2 is SVGAGI (reference sequence). The CDR3 region is CASRTDRAYEQYF. The CDR3 DNA reads as TGTGCCAGCAGGACGGACAGAGCCTACGAGCAGTACTTC.

The table lists this clone with a count of one. The CDR3 protein is CAWSLRDRGKEQYF. CDR3 in DNA: TGTGCCTGGAGCCTCCGGGACAGGGGGAAAGAGCAGTACTTC. This chain connects TRBV30 to TRBJ2-7, with 11 positions matching TRBD1. The CDR3 is made up of 14 amino acids. Germline trimming cut 3 bases from V and 7 bases from J; bases unmatched to any gene: 8. Germline CDR1 GTSNPN, CDR2 SVGIG (reference sequence).

This chain connects TRBV6-6 to TRBJ2-3; 9 nucleotides line up with TRBD1. Germline lookup yields CDR1 MNHNY and CDR2 SVGAGI (reference sequence). V shed 5 bases, J shed 1 base, and the junction held 7 bases outside the gene matches. This CDR3 is 16 amino acids long. CDR3 sequence: CASSGSWDRGTDTQYF. In DNA, the CDR3 is TGTGCCAGCAGTGGGTCATGGGACAGGGGCACAGATACGCAGTATTTT.

The chain employs TRBV5-6 and TRBJ2-7, with 12 bases aligning to TRBD1. The J segment lost 4 bases and the V segment lost 2 bases, leaving 4 bases of the junction unmatched. Germline CDR1 SGHDT, CDR2 YYEEEE. This CDR3 contains 15 residues. This chain's CDR3 is CASSLVGQGAYEQYF. The CDR3 DNA follows: TGTGCCAGCAGCTTAGTGGGACAGGGGGCTTACGAGCAGTACTTC.

The gene calls are TRBV5-1 and TRBJ2-3; 9 bases are shared with TRBD2. The CDR3 has 18 residues. The V gene's germline CDR1 is SGHRS and CDR2 YFSETQ. V lost 4 bases and J lost 1; bases outside the gene matches: 13. CDR3 residues: CASSPEASGVSGTDTQYF. The CDR3 DNA reads as TGCGCCAGCAGCCCGGAGGCTAGCGGGGTCTCCGGCACAGATACGCAGTATTTT.

The chain uses TRBV18 and TRBJ2-1, with TRBD2 matching over 13 bases. This CDR3 region has 16 residues. V trimming: 4 bases; J trimming: 8 bases; junction bases outside the gene matches: 8. Per germline, CDR1 KGHSH and CDR2 LQKENI. CDR3 nucleotide sequence: TGTGCCAGCTCACTAGGGACTAGCGGGACCGCTGATGAGCAGTTCTTC. This codes for CASSLGTSGTADEQFF. Variable domain in full (rest from reference TRBV18 and TRBJ2-1): NAGVMQNPRHLVRRRGQEARLRCSPMKGHSHVYWYRQLPEEGLKFMVYLQKENIIDESGMPKERFSAEFPKEGPSILRIQQVVRGDSAAYFCASSLGTSGTADEQFFGPGTRLTVL.

The V and J genes are TRBV9 and TRBJ2-3; weak D call: TRBD2 (5 bases). Trimming stripped 1 base from V and 5 bases from J, with 17 bases between. The CDR3 is 16 amino acids. Germline V CDR1 and CDR2: SGDLS, YYNGEE. In DNA, the CDR3 is TGTGCCAGCAGCGTATTAGTCCATTCGGAGGAAGATACGCAGTATTTT. This sequence encodes CASSVLVHSEEDTQYF.

The rearrangement links TRBV11-2 to TRBJ2-3, with D hard to call. The CDR3 is made up of 13 amino acids. The V gene lost 4 bases and the J gene lost 1 base, with 6 bases spanning the gap. CDR1 and CDR2 (germline): SGHAT, FQNNGV. The CDR3: CASSSFRTDTQYF. The CDR3, as DNA: TGTGCCAGCAGCTCATTTCGCACAGATACGCAGTATTTT.

The genes are TRBV28 and TRBJ2-7; no definite D call. Trimming left V 3 bases short and J 2 bases short, with 14 bases between. Germline V gene data show CDR1 as MDHEN and CDR2 as SYDVKM. The CDR3 has 15 amino acids. The CDR3 bases are TGTGCCAGCAGTTTGTCGTCCGCGGTCACCTACGAGCAGTACTTC. As protein: CASSLSSAVTYEQYF.

With regard to this clone: The germline gene is not matched at one end of the junction; a read error may be the cause. This chain connects TRBV7-6 to TRBJ2-5; possible D gene TRBD2, 7 bases. The germline CDR1 and CDR2 sequences are SGHVS and FNYEAQ. The CDR3 has 17 residues. CDR3: CASSSLIPGGRGEAQYF. The CDR3 DNA is TGTGCCAGCAGCTCCCTAATACCGGGGGGCCGCGGAGAGGCCCAGTACTTC.

J is TRBJ2-1 and V is TRBV29-1; 10 nucleotides line up with TRBD1. From germline, CDR1 is SQVTM and CDR2 ANQGSEA. Trimming took 5 bases from V and 8 from J; bases not matched to a gene: 9. CDR3 length: 14 residues. CDR3 sequence (DNA): TGCAGCGTTTGGGGACAGGGGTTCGGCGATGAGCAGTTCTTC. It translates to CSVWGQGFGDEQFF.

The J gene is TRBJ2-5, the V gene TRBV15, with 7 positions matching TRBD1. The germline V gene has CDR1 LNHNV and CDR2 YYDKDF (reference sequence). The CDR3 sequence is 15 residues long. The V and J ends lost 3 bases and 2 bases, in that order; junction bases with no gene match: 6. CDR3 nucleotides: TGTGCCACCAGCAGGGATCCGGGACAGCAAGAGACCCAGTACTTC. Translated, it gives CATSRDPGQQETQYF.